This T cell receptor beta chain was identified in a study of blood T cell repertoires in COVID-19. The ends lost 6 bases at V and 4 bases at J; junction bases unmatched: 10. Per the germline V gene, CDR1 is SGHRS and CDR2 is YFSETQ. This CDR3 comprises 15 residues. The data were produced by immunoSEQ multiplex PCR, yet TCRdb's version contains in-frame clones alone and is incomplete. This sample has roughly 410,000 clones, with around 87% found just once. The TCR sequence derives from a woman aged 55-69 years with COVID-19, enrolled during active disease. Material: peripheral blood. The V gene is TRBV5-1, the J gene TRBJ2-5; 9 positions match TRBD2. This CDR3 is CASKIGGGAPETQYF. The CDR3 DNA reads as TGCGCCAGCAAGATTGGCGGGGGGGCCCCAGAGACCCAGTACTTC.